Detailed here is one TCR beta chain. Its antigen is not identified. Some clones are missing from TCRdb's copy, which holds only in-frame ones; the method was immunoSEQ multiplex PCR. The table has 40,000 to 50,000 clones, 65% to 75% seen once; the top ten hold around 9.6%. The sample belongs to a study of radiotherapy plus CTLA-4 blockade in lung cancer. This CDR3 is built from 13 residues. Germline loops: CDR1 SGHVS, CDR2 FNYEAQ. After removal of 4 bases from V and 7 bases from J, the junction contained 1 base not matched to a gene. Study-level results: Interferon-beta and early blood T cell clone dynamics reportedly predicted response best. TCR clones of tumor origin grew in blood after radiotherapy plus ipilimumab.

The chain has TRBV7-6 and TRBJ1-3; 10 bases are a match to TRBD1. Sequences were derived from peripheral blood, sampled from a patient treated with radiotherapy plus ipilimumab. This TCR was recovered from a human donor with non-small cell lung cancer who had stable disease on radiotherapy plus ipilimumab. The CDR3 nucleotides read TGTGCCAGCAGCTGGGGACAGGGGAACACCATATATTTT. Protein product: CASSWGQGNTIYF.